Below, 14 T cell receptor beta chains from the same sample are listed, as sequenced in a study of shared clonotypes between healthy human individuals (dated by TCRdb to 2018 to 2021). For the CD8 naive samples, CD45RO-negative cells were positively selected for CCR7, yielding a CD45RA+CCR7+ population from which TemRA cells were excluded. The library was obtained by the immunoSEQ multiplex PCR assay. TCRdb stores this immuneACCESS table with in-frame sequences only. Part of the clones is absent; in the studies checked, under half of the shortfall reflects unresolved V genes, and no reason is known for the rest. The sample has roughly 2,000,000 clones on record, just under 95% of them singletons. The ten top clones hold around 1.7% of the sample. The sample consisted of naive CD8+ T cells from PBMCs. The cell subset or site tag for this specimen amounts to: CD45RA+CCR7+. The receptor source for this set is a man between 18 and 29 years old in good health. Some clones in this sample may be carry-over from other donors' samples.

The chain is built from TRBV4-1 and TRBJ2-1; TRBD1 agrees at 7 bases. Germline trimming cut 3 bases from V and 1 base from J; bases unmatched to any gene: 12. This CDR3 has 18 amino acids. The germline gives CDR1 MGHRA, CDR2 YSYEKL. The CDR3 DNA sequence: TGCGCCAGCAGCCAGACCCCCGACAGGGCGCTATCCTACAATGAGCAGTTCTTC. Protein sequence: CASSQTPDRALSYNEQFF.

V gene TRBV5-4 combines with J gene TRBJ2-1, with 8 bases identical to TRBD2. Germline loops: CDR1 SGHNT, CDR2 YYREEE (reference sequence). The CDR3 has 16 amino acids. V lost 0 bases, J lost 8 bases, and 10 bases stayed unmatched. For the CDR3, the DNA is TGTGCCAGCAGCTTGGCCGTAGCGGGACCGGGAGATGAGCAGTTCTTC. As protein: CASSLAVAGPGDEQFF.

The rearrangement uses TRBV12-5 and TRBJ2-2, with D maybe TRBD2 (6 bases). Trimming cost V 0 bases and J 6 bases, with 14 bases left between them. CDR1 and CDR2 (germline): LGHNT, FRNRAP. CDR3 length equals 16 residues. CDR3 sequence (DNA): TGTGCTAGTGGTTTGGTCACGGGAGAAGGCGCCGGGGAGCTGTTTTTT. This translates into CASGLVTGEGAGELFF.

The rearrangement uses TRBV5-1 and TRBJ2-7, with TRBD1 matching 10 bases. The CDR3 loop spans 16 amino acids. Germline loops: CDR1 SGHRS, CDR2 YFSETQ. The V and J ends lost 2 bases and 3 bases, in that order; junction bases with no gene match: 8. CDR3 sequence (DNA): TGCGCCAGCAGCTTAGACAGGGGGCTAGGGCTCTACGAGCAGTACTTC. Translated: CASSLDRGLGLYEQYF. Based on the CDR3 plus reference TRBV5-1 and TRBJ2-7, the full variable domain is KAGVTQTPRYLIKTRGQQVTLSCSPISGHRSVSWYQQTPGQGLQFLFEYFSETQRNKGNFPGRFSGRQFSNSRSEMNVSTLELGDSALYLCASSLDRGLGLYEQYFGPGTRLTVT.

The V gene is TRBV30, the J gene TRBJ2-1; unclear D gene. The germline V and J ends were trimmed by 2 bases and 6 bases, with 14 bases remaining between them. The CDR3 runs 14 residues. Germline V lookup: CDR1 GTSNPN, CDR2 SVGIG (reference sequence). CDR3 DNA: TGTGCCTGGAGTCTCCCAGCCCCCGGCAATGAGCAGTTCTTC. Its translation is CAWSLPAPGNEQFF.

The V gene is TRBV29-1, the J gene TRBJ2-1; D tentatively fits TRBD1 or TRBD2 (6 bases each). The V end lost 6 bases, the J end lost 1 base, and 13 bases lay between the germline ends. The CDR3 is 14 residues long. Germline lookup yields CDR1 SQVTM and CDR2 ANQGSEA. CDR3 sequence: CSVATGRSYNEQFF. CDR3 nucleotide sequence: TGCAGCGTCGCCACAGGGAGGTCCTACAATGAGCAGTTCTTC.

V gene TRBV29-1 combines with J gene TRBJ2-7; 11 bases map to TRBD1. Germline trimming cut 6 bases from V and 3 bases from J; bases unmatched to any gene: 16. From germline, CDR1 is SQVTM and CDR2 ANQGSEA. This CDR3 spans 17 amino acids. This CDR3 reads CSVGRWGQGDYGYEQYF. For the CDR3, the DNA is TGCAGCGTGGGGCGGTGGGGACAGGGGGATTATGGCTACGAGCAGTACTTC.

The V call is TRBV29-1, the J call TRBJ2-3; no firm D call. Germline CDR1 is SQVTM and CDR2 is ANQGSEA. The CDR3 sequence is 14 residues long. The V and J ends lost 5 bases and 5 bases respectively, with 17 bases between them. Here the CDR3 DNA reads TGCAGCGTTTCGAGCAACCTAGTACTAGATACGCAGTATTTT. Protein: CSVSSNLVLDTQYF.

The chain employs TRBV9 and TRBJ1-2; 9 nucleotides agree with TRBD1. In germline, CDR1 is SGDLS, CDR2 YYNGEE. This CDR3 spans 14 amino acids. V was pared by 3 bases and J by 3 bases, with 3 bases of the junction left unmatched. CDR3 DNA: TGTGCCAGCAGCGAACAGGGGGCGGACTATGGCTACACCTTC. It yields the protein CASSEQGADYGYTF.

The V call is TRBV10-3, the J call TRBJ2-1, with 13 bases identical to TRBD2. Germline CDR1 is ENHRY and CDR2 is SYGVKD. V was pared by 6 bases and J by 9 bases, with 14 bases of the junction left unmatched. CDR3 length: 17 amino acids. The CDR3 DNA sequence: TGTGCCATCAGCAACGCCGGGACTAGCGGGATCATTGGTGAGCAGTTCTTC. Translation: CAISNAGTSGIIGEQFF.

The CDR3 reads CASSFERYRVDYGYTF. The DNA of the CDR3 is TGTGCCAGCAGTTTTGAAAGGTACAGGGTAGACTATGGCTACACCTTC. V is TRBV28 and J is TRBJ1-2; D is possibly TRBD1 (6 bases). Trimming pared 3 bases from V and 3 bases from J, leaving 17 bases between. This CDR3 region has 16 residues. The germline gives CDR1 MDHEN, CDR2 SYDVKM.

A remark on this clone: Other nucleotide sequences from this sample produce the same CDR3. J is TRBJ2-7 and V is TRBV7-2; D gene uncertain. The CDR3 is made up of 11 amino acids. V gave up 5 bases and J gave up 1 base, with 3 bases separating them. Germline CDR1 and CDR2: SGHTA and FQGNSA. The chain's CDR3 is CASSGSYEQYF. The CDR3, as DNA: TGTGCCAGCAGCGGTTCCTACGAGCAGTACTTC.

The V and J genes are TRBV11-2 and TRBJ2-5; D remains ambiguous. The V gene's germline CDR1 is SGHAT and CDR2 FQNNGV. Trimming cost V 0 bases and J 0 bases, with 5 bases left between them. The length of the CDR3 is 14 residues. CDR3 amino acids: CASSLERYQETQYF. CDR3 DNA: TGTGCCAGCAGCTTAGAGAGGTACCAAGAGACCCAGTACTTC.

This chain connects TRBV7-8 to TRBJ2-2; 7 bases are a match to TRBD1. This CDR3 contains 14 residues. Trimming took 9 bases from V and 0 from J; bases not matched to a gene: 4. In germline, CDR1 is SGHVS, CDR2 FQNEAQ. In DNA form, the CDR3 reads TGTGCCAGTGCCGGGACAGCGAACACCGGGGAGCTGTTTTTT. Translated, it gives CASAGTANTGELFF.